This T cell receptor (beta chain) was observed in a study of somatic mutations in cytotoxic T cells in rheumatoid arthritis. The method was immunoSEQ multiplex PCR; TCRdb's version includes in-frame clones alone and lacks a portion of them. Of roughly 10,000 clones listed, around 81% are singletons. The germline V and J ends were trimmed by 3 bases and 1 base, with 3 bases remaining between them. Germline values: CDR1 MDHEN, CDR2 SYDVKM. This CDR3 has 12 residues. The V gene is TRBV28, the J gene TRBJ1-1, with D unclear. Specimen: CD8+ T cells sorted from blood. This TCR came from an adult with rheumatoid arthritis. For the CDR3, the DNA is TGTGCCAGCAGTTTGTGGAACACTGAAGCTTTCTTT. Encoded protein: CASSLWNTEAFF.